These 21 T cell receptor beta chains were all obtained from the same sample, sequenced in a study of shared clonotypes between healthy human individuals. Only in-frame clones appear in the TCRdb table, and some are missing; sequencing was by immunoSEQ multiplex PCR. This sample has about 380,000 clones, with 90% to 98% found just once. The sequenced sample consisted of memory CD8+ T cells sorted from blood. Noted subset: CD45RO+ cells pooled with CCR7-negative TemRA cells. These receptors all come from a man aged 25-45 years in good health.

The CDR3 nucleotides read TGTGCCAGCAGTTTGGGGCGGACCTTTGGGGAGACCCAGTACTTC. The encoded protein is CASSLGRTFGETQYF. The chain uses TRBV27 and TRBJ2-5, with D perhaps TRBD1 (5 bases). The CDR3 length is 15 residues. V lost 3 bases, J lost 5 bases, and 16 bases lay in between. Per germline, CDR1 MNHEY and CDR2 SMNVEV (reference sequence).

The chain links TRBV7-9 to TRBJ2-1; 9 bases align to TRBD2. With V trimmed by 1 base and J by 8 bases, 9 bases remained unmatched. Looked up from germline, CDR1 is SEHNR and CDR2 is FQNEAQ (reference sequence). The CDR3 sequence is 16 residues long. CDR3 residues: CASSLGASGNLDEQFF. In nucleotides, the CDR3 is TGTGCCAGCAGCTTAGGGGCTAGCGGGAATTTGGATGAGCAGTTCTTC.

J is TRBJ1-1 and V is TRBV5-1; D is perhaps TRBD1 (5 bases). Germline V lookup: CDR1 SGHRS, CDR2 YFSETQ. V lost 7 bases, J lost 3 bases, and 16 bases lay in between. The CDR3 is 14 residues long. CDR3 in amino acids: CASGREGRDTEAFF. CDR3 bases: TGCGCCAGCGGGAGGGAGGGCAGGGACACTGAAGCTTTCTTT.

The chain carries TRBV5-6 and TRBJ2-7; unclear D gene. The V gene lost 0 bases and the J gene lost 0 bases, with 10 bases spanning the gap. CDR3 length equals 15 residues. The germline CDR1 and CDR2 sequences are SGHDT and YYEEEE. The chain's CDR3 is CASSLVGRSSYEQYF. The CDR3 bases are TGTGCCAGCAGCTTGGTCGGGCGGAGCTCCTACGAGCAGTACTTC. The whole variable domain, remainder taken from reference TRBV5-6 and TRBJ2-7, is DAGVTQSPTHLIKTRGQQVTLRCSPKSGHDTVSWYQQALGQGPQFIFQYYEEEERQRGNFPDRFSGHQFPNYSSELNVNALLLGDSALYLCASSLVGRSSYEQYFGPGTRLTVT.

The rearrangement uses TRBV7-3 and TRBJ2-1, with D possibly being TRBD2 (5 bases). Per the germline V gene, CDR1 is SGHTA and CDR2 is FQGTGA. The CDR3 extends over 17 amino acids. Trimming pared 0 bases from V and 0 bases from J, leaving 12 bases between. This chain's CDR3 is CASSLTSWESSYNEQFF. Here the CDR3 DNA reads TGTGCCAGCAGCTTAACGTCTTGGGAGAGCTCCTACAATGAGCAGTTCTTC. The variable domain in full, with the rest retrieved from reference TRBV7-3 and TRBJ2-1, is GAGVSQTPSNKVTEKGKYVELRCDPISGHTALYWYRQSLGQGPEFLIYFQGTGAADDSGLPNDRFFAVRPEGSVSTLKIQRTERGDSAVYLCASSLTSWESSYNEQFFGPGTRLTVL.

V is TRBV18 and J is TRBJ2-6; no clear D. Germline V gene sequence: CDR1 KGHSH, CDR2 LQKENI. CDR3 length: 14 amino acids. The ends were cut back, 4 bases at V and 4 bases at J, with 8 bases in the middle. As DNA, the CDR3 is TGTGCCAGCTCACGACCTTCGGGGGCCAACGTCCTGACTTTC. This codes for CASSRPSGANVLTF.

Here the CDR3 DNA reads TGCAGCGCGGTGGGGACCCTCCTCACAGATACGCAGTATTTT. This codes for CSAVGTLLTDTQYF. The chain is built from TRBV29-1 and TRBJ2-3; D is tentatively TRBD1 or TRBD2 (5 bases each). Trimming left V 7 bases short and J 2 bases short, with 16 bases between. CDR1 is SQVTM, CDR2 ANQGSEA, per germline. CDR3 length equals 14 residues.

The rearrangement links TRBV11-2 to TRBJ2-3, with 7 bases fitting TRBD2. V shed 0 bases and J 5 bases; nucleotides not matched to a gene: 2. This CDR3 has 14 residues. The V gene's germline CDR1 is SGHAT and CDR2 FQNNGV. In DNA, the CDR3 is TGTGCCAGCAGCTTAGAGGGGGGGATAGATACGCAGTATTTT. Translating gives CASSLEGGIDTQYF.

In regard to this clone: The sample holds other DNA sequences that translate to the same CDR3. The chain is built from TRBV7-9 and TRBJ2-2; 9 bases map to TRBD2. CDR1 and CDR2 (germline): SEHNR, FQNEAQ (reference sequence). This CDR3 region has 15 residues. J gave up 5 bases and V 3 bases, and 4 bases lay outside the gene matches. DNA for the CDR3: TGTGCCAGCAGCTTGGGGAGCGGGAGGACCGGGGAGCTGTTTTTT. The encoded protein is CASSLGSGRTGELFF.

The J gene is TRBJ1-5, the V gene TRBV7-2; D possibly corresponds to TRBD1 (6 bases). There are 15 residues in the CDR3. The V gene's germline CDR1 is SGHTA and CDR2 FQGNSA. Trimming removed 5 bases at V and 2 bases at J, with 13 bases between. CDR3 amino acids: CASSTRPGGNQPQHF. The CDR3 nucleotides read TGTGCCAGCAGCACCCGCCCAGGGGGCAATCAGCCCCAGCATTTT.

The chain has TRBV6-5 and TRBJ2-1, with a weak D call TRBD1 (6 bases). The CDR3 has 15 residues. Germline assignment: CDR1 MNHEY and CDR2 SVGAGI. V was clipped by 3 bases and J by 8 bases, with 17 bases between them. CDR3 sequence: CASSYSYRVADEQFF. In nucleotides, the CDR3 is TGTGCCAGCAGTTATAGCTACAGGGTAGCCGATGAGCAGTTCTTC.

The chain has TRBV9 and TRBJ2-1; no clear D. Germline CDR1 reads SGDLS; CDR2 reads YYNGEE. This CDR3 region has 13 residues. V gave up 1 base and J gave up 10 bases, with 12 bases separating them. CDR3 sequence: CASSVLFSEEQFF. The DNA for the CDR3 is TGTGCCAGCAGCGTATTGTTCAGTGAAGAGCAGTTCTTC.

The chain employs TRBV27 and TRBJ2-7; 10 bases are a match to TRBD1. The CDR3 spans 16 residues. V was pared by 2 bases and J by 2 bases, with 6 bases of the junction left unmatched. Germline CDR1 MNHEY, CDR2 SMNVEV (reference sequence). The CDR3: CASSLGGQGSAYEQYF. In nucleotides, the CDR3 is TGTGCCAGCAGTTTAGGGGGACAGGGGAGCGCCTACGAGCAGTACTTC.

The DNA of the CDR3 is TGTGCCAGCGATAGCGGGAGCGAGACCCAGTACTTC. Amino acid sequence: CASDSGSETQYF. The chain joins TRBV2 to TRBJ2-5; 9 bases match TRBD2. The trim removed 8 bases at V and 5 bases at J, leaving 3 bases unmatched. The CDR3 contains 12 residues. Germline lookup yields CDR1 SNHLY and CDR2 FYNNEI.

The rearrangement links TRBV19 to TRBJ2-1; 7 bases line up with TRBD1. The CDR3 runs to 15 residues. Germline assignment: CDR1 LNHDA and CDR2 SQIVND (reference sequence). V dropped 3 bases and J dropped 0; count of bases not matched to a gene: 2. CDR3 sequence (DNA): TGTGCCAGTAGTATGAGGACAGGCTCCTACAATGAGCAGTTCTTC. It encodes CASSMRTGSYNEQFF.

The V gene is TRBV21-1, the J gene TRBJ2-7; no DNA check was done on the table's D call, TRBD1. TRBV21-1 counts as a pseudogene. The CDR3 sequence is 12 residues long. CDR3 loop: CASSKDTYEQYF. The CDR3 DNA reads TGTGCCAGCAGCAAAGACACCTACGAGCAGTACTTC.

The chain couples TRBV5-5 to TRBJ2-1; D not certain. The ends were cut back, 0 bases at V and 3 bases at J, with 10 bases in the middle. The CDR3 totals 15 residues. Germline V gene lookup returns CDR1 SGHKS and CDR2 YYEKEE (reference sequence). In nucleotides, the CDR3 is TGTGCCAGCAGCTTGGCGGTGGGCGTCTACAATGAGCAGTTCTTC. It is translated as CASSLAVGVYNEQFF.

V and J are TRBV5-4 and TRBJ2-3; 7 bases are shared with TRBD2. Losses at the gene ends were 1 base for V and 8 bases for J; bases not matched to a gene: 16. Germline CDR1 SGHNT, CDR2 YYREEE (reference sequence). The CDR3 is 17 residues long. The CDR3 sequence: CASSLIDSGLSGGTQYF. DNA of the CDR3: TGTGCCAGCAGCTTGATTGATAGCGGGCTTTCAGGTGGTACGCAGTATTTT.

The chain links TRBV18 to TRBJ2-3; D remains ambiguous. Per the germline V gene, CDR1 is KGHSH and CDR2 is LQKENI. The CDR3 is 13 amino acids. V lost 3 bases to trimming and J lost 5 bases, with 9 bases between them. The CDR3 region is CASSPNWQDTQYF. In DNA form, the CDR3 reads TGTGCCAGCTCACCGAACTGGCAAGATACGCAGTATTTT.

The rearrangement uses TRBV2 and TRBJ2-7; 15 nucleotides line up with TRBD2. The ends lost 6 bases at V and 3 bases at J; junction bases unmatched: 12. The CDR3 is 18 residues long. The V gene's germline CDR1 is SNHLY and CDR2 FYNNEI. The CDR3 DNA follows: TGTGCCAGCAGGTACCGAGGACTAGCGGGAGGGTTAATCTACGAGCAGTACTTC. This encodes CASRYRGLAGGLIYEQYF.

This rearrangement joins TRBV10-3 to TRBJ2-1; possibly TRBD1 for D (6 bases). Germline values: CDR1 ENHRY, CDR2 SYGVKD. The CDR3 covers 14 residues. Deletions cut 4 bases from V and 8 bases from J, with 15 bases between. The CDR3 bases are TGTGCCATCAGTGTATCGGTCAGGGGCGATGAGCAGTTCTTC. It codes for CAISVSVRGDEQFF.